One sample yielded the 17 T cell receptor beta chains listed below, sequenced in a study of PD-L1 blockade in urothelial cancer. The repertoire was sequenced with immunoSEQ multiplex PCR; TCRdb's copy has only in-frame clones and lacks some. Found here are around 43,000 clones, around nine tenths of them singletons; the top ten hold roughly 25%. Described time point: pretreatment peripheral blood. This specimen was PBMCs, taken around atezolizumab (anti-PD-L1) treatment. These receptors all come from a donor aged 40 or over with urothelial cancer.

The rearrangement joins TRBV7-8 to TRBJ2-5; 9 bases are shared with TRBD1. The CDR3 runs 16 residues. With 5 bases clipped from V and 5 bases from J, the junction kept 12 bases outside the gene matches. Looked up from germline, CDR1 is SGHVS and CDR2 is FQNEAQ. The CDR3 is CASSPGGQGSRETQYF. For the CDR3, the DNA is TGTGCCAGCAGCCCCGGGGGACAGGGCTCTCGGGAGACCCAGTACTTC.

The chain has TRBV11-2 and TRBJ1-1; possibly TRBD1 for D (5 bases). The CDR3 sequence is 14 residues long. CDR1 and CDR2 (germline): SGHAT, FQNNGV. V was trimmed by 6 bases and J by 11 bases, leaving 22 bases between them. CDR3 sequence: CASRASGRALGAFF. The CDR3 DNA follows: TGTGCCAGCAGGGCTTCCGGCAGGGCCCTTGGGGCTTTCTTT.

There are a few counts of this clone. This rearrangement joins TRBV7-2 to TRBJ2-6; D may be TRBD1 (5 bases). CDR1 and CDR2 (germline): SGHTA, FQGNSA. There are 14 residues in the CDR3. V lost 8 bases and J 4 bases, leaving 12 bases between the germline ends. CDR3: CASAVGAGANVLTF. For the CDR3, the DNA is TGTGCCAGCGCGGTTGGGGCCGGGGCCAACGTCCTGACTTTC.

The CDR3 sequence: CASSLWLAGGGGTQYF. The CDR3, as DNA: TGTGCCAGCAGCTTATGGCTAGCGGGAGGAGGGGGTACGCAGTATTTT. The V call is TRBV7-2, the J call TRBJ2-3; TRBD2 agrees at 11 bases. After removal of 2 bases from V and 8 bases from J, the junction contained 9 bases not matched to a gene. CDR3 length: 16 amino acids. CDR1 and CDR2 from the germline V gene are SGHTA and FQGNSA.

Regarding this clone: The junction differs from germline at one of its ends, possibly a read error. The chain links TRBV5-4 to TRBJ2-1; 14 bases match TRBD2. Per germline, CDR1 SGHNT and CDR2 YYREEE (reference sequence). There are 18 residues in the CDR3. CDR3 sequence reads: CASRLGGTSGSSAYEQFF. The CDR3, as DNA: TGTGCCAGCAGGTTGGGGGGGACTAGCGGGAGCTCTGCCTATGAGCAGTTCTTC.

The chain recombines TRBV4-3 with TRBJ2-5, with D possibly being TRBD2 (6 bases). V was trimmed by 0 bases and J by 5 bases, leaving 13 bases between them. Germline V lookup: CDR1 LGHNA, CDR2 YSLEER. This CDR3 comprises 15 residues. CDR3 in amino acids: CASSQEGGVWETQYF. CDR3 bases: TGCGCCAGCAGCCAAGAGGGGGGAGTGTGGGAGACCCAGTACTTC.

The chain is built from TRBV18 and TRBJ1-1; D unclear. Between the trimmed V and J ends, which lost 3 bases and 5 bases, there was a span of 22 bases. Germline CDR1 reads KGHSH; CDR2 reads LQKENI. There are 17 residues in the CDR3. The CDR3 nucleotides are TGTGCCAGCTCACCGAAGCGGCGTGCGCCTAGGGCTACTGAAGCTTTCTTT. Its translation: CASSPKRRAPRATEAFF.

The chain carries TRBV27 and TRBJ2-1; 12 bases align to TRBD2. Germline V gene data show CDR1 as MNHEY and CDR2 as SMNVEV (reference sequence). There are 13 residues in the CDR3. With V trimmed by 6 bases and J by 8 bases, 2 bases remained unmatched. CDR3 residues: CASRPSGRDEQFF. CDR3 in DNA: TGTGCCAGCAGGCCTAGCGGGAGGGATGAGCAGTTCTTC.

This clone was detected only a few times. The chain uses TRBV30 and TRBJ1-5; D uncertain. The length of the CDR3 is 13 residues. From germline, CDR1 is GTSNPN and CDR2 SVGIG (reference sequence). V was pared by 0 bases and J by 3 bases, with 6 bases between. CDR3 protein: CAWSVRSNQPQHF. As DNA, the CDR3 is TGTGCCTGGAGTGTGAGATCCAATCAGCCCCAGCATTTT.

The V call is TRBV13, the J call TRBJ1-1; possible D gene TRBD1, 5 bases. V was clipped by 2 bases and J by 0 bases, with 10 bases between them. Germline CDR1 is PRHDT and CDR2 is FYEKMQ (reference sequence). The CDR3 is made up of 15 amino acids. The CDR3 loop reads CASSLQGFMNTEAFF. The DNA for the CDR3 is TGTGCCAGCAGCTTACAGGGTTTCATGAACACTGAAGCTTTCTTT.

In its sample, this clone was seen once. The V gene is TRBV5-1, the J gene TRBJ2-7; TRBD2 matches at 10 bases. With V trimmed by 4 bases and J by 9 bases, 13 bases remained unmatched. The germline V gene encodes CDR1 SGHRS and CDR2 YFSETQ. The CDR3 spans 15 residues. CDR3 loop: CASSPRAGGIGWQYF. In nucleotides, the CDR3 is TGCGCCAGCAGCCCCCGAGCGGGGGGGATAGGATGGCAGTACTTC.

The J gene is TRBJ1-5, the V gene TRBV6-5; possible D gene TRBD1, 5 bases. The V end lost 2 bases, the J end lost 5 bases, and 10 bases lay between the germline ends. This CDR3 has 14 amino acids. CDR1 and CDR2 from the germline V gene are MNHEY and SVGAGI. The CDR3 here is CASSYDRSYQPQHF. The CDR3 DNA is TGTGCCAGCAGTTACGACAGATCCTATCAGCCCCAGCATTTT.

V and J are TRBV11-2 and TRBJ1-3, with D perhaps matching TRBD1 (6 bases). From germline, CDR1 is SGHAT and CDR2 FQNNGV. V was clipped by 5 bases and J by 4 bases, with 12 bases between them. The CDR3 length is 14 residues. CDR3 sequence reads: CASSQRGTGNTIYF. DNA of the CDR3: TGTGCCAGCAGCCAGAGGGGGACGGGAAACACCATATATTTT. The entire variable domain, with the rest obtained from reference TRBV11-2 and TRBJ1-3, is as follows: EAGVAQSPRYKIIEKRQSVAFWCNPISGHATLYWYQQILGQGPKLLIQFQNNGVVDDSQLPKDRFSAERLKGVDSTLKIQPAKLEDSAVYLCASSQRGTGNTIYFGEGSWLTVV.

CDR3 nucleotides: TGTGCCAGCAGTTGGGGGGACAGGGGCAATCAGCCCCAGCATTTT. Translating gives CASSWGDRGNQPQHF. The rearrangement uses TRBV28 and TRBJ1-5; 9 bases are shared with TRBD1. The CDR3 contains 15 residues. The junction had 3 bases not matched to a gene; V was cut back by 4 bases and J by 2 bases. Germline V CDR1 and CDR2: MDHEN, SYDVKM.

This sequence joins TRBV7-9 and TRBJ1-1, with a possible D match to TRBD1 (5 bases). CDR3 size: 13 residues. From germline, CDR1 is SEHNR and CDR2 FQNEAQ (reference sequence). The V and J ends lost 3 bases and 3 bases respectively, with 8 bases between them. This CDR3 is CASSFAGDTEAFF. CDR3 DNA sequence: TGTGCCAGCAGCTTCGCGGGGGACACTGAAGCTTTCTTT.

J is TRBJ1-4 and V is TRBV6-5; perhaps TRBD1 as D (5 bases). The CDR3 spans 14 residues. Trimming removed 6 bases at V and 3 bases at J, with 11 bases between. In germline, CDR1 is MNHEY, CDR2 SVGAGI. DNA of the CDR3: TGTGCCAGCAGCCGGACACGGGCTAATGAAAAACTGTTTTTT. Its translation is CASSRTRANEKLFF.

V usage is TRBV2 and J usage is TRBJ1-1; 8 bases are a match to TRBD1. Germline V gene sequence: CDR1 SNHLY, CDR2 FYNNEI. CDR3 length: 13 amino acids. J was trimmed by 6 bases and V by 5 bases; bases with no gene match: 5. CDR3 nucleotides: TGTGCCAGCAGTTCAGGGGGCCGGGCTGAAGCTTTCTTT. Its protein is CASSSGGRAEAFF.